A single T cell receptor beta chain is shown here with its context. Its antigen is unknown. This sample was included in a study of T cell responses to AZD1222 COVID-19 vaccine. TCRdb's table, derived via immunoSEQ multiplex PCR, lists solely in-frame clones and lacks some. The data contain about 61,000 clones, about 81% of them seen just once; the ten biggest clones take up 20% to 30%. The CDR3 contains 15 residues. V lost 0 bases and J lost 7, with 13 bases in between. The germline V gene has CDR1 SGHVS and CDR2 FQNEAQ. Study-wide points: Spike-specific TCR breadth rose after two AZD1222 doses, and depth rose as well.

The source was peripheral blood, collected 28 days after the second AZD1222 dose. The TCR was taken from an adult who received the AZD1222 COVID-19 vaccine. The chain recombines TRBV7-8 with TRBJ1-5; D unresolved. CDR3 sequence (DNA): TGTGCCAGCAGCTTAGCGGGCGGGTTTTTACAGCCCCAGCATTTT. Protein product: CASSLAGGFLQPQHF. The variable domain in full, with the rest retrieved from reference TRBV7-8 and TRBJ1-5, is GAGVSQSPRYKVAKRGQDVALRCDPISGHVSLFWYQQALGQGPEFLTYFQNEAQLDKSGLPSDRFFAERPEGSVSTLKIQRTQQEDSAVYLCASSLAGGFLQPQHFGDGTRLSIL.